The subject of this entry is one T cell receptor (beta chain). This record belongs to a study of blood T cell repertoires in COVID-19. The overall study: Italy, Spain and the United States were the sources of the convalescent and acute COVID-19 samples. The cDNA or gDNA used as material had been derived from T cells, B-cell-depleted T cells, or PBMCs.

Sequenced by immunoSEQ multiplex PCR; TCRdb stores in-frame clones only, minus some. Here the sample spans more than 70,000 clones, about 86% being singletons. This CDR3 has 14 residues. The J segment lost 9 bases and the V segment lost 0 bases, leaving 3 bases of the junction unmatched. CDR1 and CDR2 (germline): SGHDT, YYEEEE. Sequencing was performed on peripheral blood. The chain links TRBV5-6 to TRBJ2-4; TRBD1 agrees at 10 bases. The clonotype originates from a woman of 80 years or more in a cohort sampled during active or convalescent COVID-19. The CDR3: CASSLAWTGGIQYF. CDR3 nucleotide sequence: TGTGCCAGCAGCTTGGCCTGGACAGGGGGCATTCAGTACTTC.